The 21 T cell receptor beta chains below all came from one sample that was sequenced in a study of OX40 agonist ivuxolimab in advanced cancers. Sequenced by immunoSEQ multiplex PCR; TCRdb stores in-frame clones only, minus some. The sample carries roughly 64,000 clones, approximately 92% recorded once. The material was CD4+ or CD8+ T cells sorted from blood, obtained in a trial of the OX40 agonist ivuxolimab. The receptors were gathered from an adult with an advanced solid tumor such as melanoma, head and neck, liver or kidney cancer.

On this clone: At the DNA level, this CDR3 is encoded by other sequences in the same sample as well. The V gene is TRBV27, the J gene TRBJ2-2; no clear D. In germline, CDR1 is MNHEY, CDR2 SMNVEV (reference sequence). V was shortened by 5 bases and J by 2 bases, with 3 bases between the two germline ends. The CDR3 consists of 12 residues. Here the CDR3 reads CASSPNTGELFF. CDR3 nucleotide sequence: TGTGCCAGCAGTCCTAACACCGGGGAGCTGTTTTTT.

V gene TRBV15 combines with J gene TRBJ1-1; D gene unclear. Trimming removed 3 bases from V and 1 base from J, with 6 bases in between. From germline, CDR1 is LNHNV and CDR2 YYDKDF (reference sequence). The CDR3 has 13 residues. Written as DNA, the CDR3 is TGTGCCACCAGCAGCGCCTGGAACACTGAAGCTTTCTTT. This encodes CATSSAWNTEAFF.

The chain carries TRBV5-4 and TRBJ2-7, with D unresolved. There are 12 residues in the CDR3. Trimming cost V 1 base and J 2 bases, with 4 bases left between them. The germline gives CDR1 SGHNT, CDR2 YYREEE (reference sequence). The CDR3 nucleotides read TGTGCCAGCAGCTTGTGGCCCTACGAGCAGTACTTC. Encoded protein: CASSLWPYEQYF.

The genes are TRBV30 and TRBJ2-5, with D perhaps being TRBD1 or TRBD2 (5 bases each). V was pared by 2 bases and J by 4 bases, with 11 bases between. Germline CDR1 and CDR2: GTSNPN and SVGIG (reference sequence). The CDR3 spans 13 residues. The DNA of the CDR3 is TGTGCCTGGAGTTGGGGGATAGGAGAGACCCAGTACTTC. Protein product: CAWSWGIGETQYF.

The chain employs TRBV7-9 and TRBJ1-1; the D is unclear. Germline loops: CDR1 SEHNR, CDR2 FQNEAQ (reference sequence). This CDR3 has 13 residues. Trimming shortened V by 1 base and J by 1 base, and 4 bases separated the two germline ends. CDR3 in DNA: TGTGCCAGCAGCTTAGACCCGAACACTGAAGCTTTCTTT. Its protein is CASSLDPNTEAFF.

V gene TRBV29-1 combines with J gene TRBJ2-1; D uncertain. V lost 4 bases to trimming and J lost 5 bases, with 12 bases between them. The CDR3 spans 13 residues. Germline V gives CDR1 SQVTM, CDR2 ANQGSEA. CDR3 residues: CSVVWTENNEQFF. The CDR3 DNA follows: TGCAGCGTTGTCTGGACGGAGAACAATGAGCAGTTCTTC.

The chain carries TRBV7-9 and TRBJ2-4; D is perhaps TRBD2 (7 bases). V lost 6 bases, J lost 0 bases, and 18 bases lay in between. Germline loops: CDR1 SEHNR, CDR2 FQNEAQ (reference sequence). This CDR3 comprises 17 residues. CDR3 sequence (DNA): TGTGCCAGCAGTCCCAGGTTGGGGGGGCTAGCCAAAAACATTCAGTACTTC. Its protein product is CASSPRLGGLAKNIQYF.

This rearrangement joins TRBV6-1 to TRBJ2-2; D gene unclear. CDR1 is MNHNS, CDR2 SASEGT, per germline. V lost 6 bases and J lost 0, with 5 bases in between. The CDR3 extends over 13 amino acids. The chain's CDR3 is CASRVSNTGELFF. CDR3 DNA sequence: TGTGCCAGCAGGGTCTCGAACACCGGGGAGCTGTTTTTT.

The gene calls are TRBV27 and TRBJ1-5, with D tentatively TRBD1 (5 bases). This CDR3 has 13 residues. Trimming stripped 8 bases from V and 3 bases from J, with 11 bases between. CDR1 and CDR2 from the germline V gene are MNHEY and SMNVEV (reference sequence). This chain's CDR3 is CASRDGPNQPQHF. As DNA, the CDR3 is TGTGCCAGCCGGGACGGACCCAATCAGCCCCAGCATTTT.

This chain uses TRBV14 with TRBJ2-3; D uncertain. Germline CDR1 and CDR2: SGHDN and FVKESK. V gave up 4 bases and J gave up 0 bases, with 8 bases separating them. The CDR3 length is 14 residues. The CDR3: CASSLELSTDTQYF. CDR3 DNA: TGTGCCAGCAGCCTGGAGCTTAGCACAGATACGCAGTATTTT.

This clone appeared a few times. V gene TRBV5-4 combines with J gene TRBJ2-7; weak D call: TRBD1 (6 bases). Germline V gives CDR1 SGHNT, CDR2 YYREEE (reference sequence). V gave up 2 bases and J gave up 5 bases, with 11 bases separating them. This CDR3 is built from 13 residues. CDR3 protein: CASSFGAGDEQYF. CDR3 nucleotides: TGTGCCAGCAGCTTTGGGGCAGGGGACGAGCAGTACTTC. Combining the CDR3 with reference TRBV5-4 and TRBJ2-7 gives the whole variable domain ETGVTQSPTHLIKTRGQQVTLRCSSQSGHNTVSWYQQALGQGPQFIFQYYREEENGRGNFPPRFSGLQFPNYSSELNVNALELDDSALYLCASSFGAGDEQYFGPGTRLTVT.

The gene calls are TRBV30 and TRBJ1-2, with D possibly being TRBD1 (6 bases). CDR1 is GTSNPN and CDR2 is SVGIG in the germline V gene (reference sequence). The V end lost 1 base, the J end lost 4 bases, and 13 bases lay between the germline ends. This CDR3 spans 14 amino acids. CDR3 DNA: TGTGCCTGGAGTGCCACAGGGATCGGCTATGGCTACACCTTC. Residues: CAWSATGIGYGYTF.

The chain joins TRBV7-8 to TRBJ2-3, with TRBD2 identical over 9 bases. After removal of 5 bases from V and 6 bases from J, the junction contained 9 bases not matched to a gene. CDR1 is SGHVS and CDR2 is FQNEAQ in the germline V gene. This CDR3 is built from 15 residues. CDR3 nucleotides: TGTGCCAGCAGCCCCATAGCGGGAGCAGGGGATACGCAGTATTTT. This encodes CASSPIAGAGDTQYF.

V gene TRBV19 combines with J gene TRBJ1-2, with D possibly matching TRBD1 (5 bases). The length of the CDR3 is 13 residues. Germline CDR1 LNHDA, CDR2 SQIVND (reference sequence). Trimming cost V 7 bases and J 4 bases, with 13 bases left between them. The CDR3 loop reads CASTQGLPYGYTF. The CDR3 nucleotides are TGTGCCAGTACCCAGGGCTTACCCTATGGCTACACCTTC.

V usage is TRBV11-2 and J usage is TRBJ2-7, with D unresolved. V lost 4 bases and J lost 4, with 11 bases in between. The CDR3 totals 13 residues. Germline V gene lookup returns CDR1 SGHAT and CDR2 FQNNGV. The CDR3 spells CASSSGSTYEQYF. In DNA form, the CDR3 reads TGTGCCAGCAGCTCCGGGTCAACTTACGAGCAGTACTTC. The full variable domain, its missing parts supplied by reference TRBV11-2 and TRBJ2-7, is EAGVAQSPRYKIIEKRQSVAFWCNPISGHATLYWYQQILGQGPKLLIQFQNNGVVDDSQLPKDRFSAERLKGVDSTLKIQPAKLEDSAVYLCASSSGSTYEQYFGPGTRLTVT.

The rearrangement uses TRBV27 and TRBJ2-3; maybe TRBD2 (6 bases). V gave up 7 bases and J gave up 5 bases, with 13 bases separating them. The CDR3 has 13 amino acids. The V gene's germline CDR1 is MNHEY and CDR2 SMNVEV (reference sequence). The DNA for the CDR3 is TGTGCCAGCATCGGCGGGGCGGAAGATACGCAGTATTTT. It specifies CASIGGAEDTQYF.

This chain joins TRBV19 and TRBJ1-1, with TRBD1 as a possible D gene (5 bases). V shed 6 bases and J shed 1 base, with 12 bases lying between them. The CDR3 totals 14 residues. The germline gives CDR1 LNHDA, CDR2 SQIVND (reference sequence). The CDR3 DNA follows: TGTGCCAGTAGAGCGGGGAGGGGGAACACTGAAGCTTTCTTT. This codes for CASRAGRGNTEAFF.

The V and J genes are TRBV4-1 and TRBJ2-7; no firm D call. CDR3 length equals 15 residues. The germline CDR1 and CDR2 sequences are MGHRA and YSYEKL. V was trimmed by 0 bases and J by 2 bases, leaving 11 bases between them. CDR3 bases: TGCGCCAGCAGCCAAGATACAGAAAGAACCTACGAGCAGTACTTC. It codes for CASSQDTERTYEQYF.

The V call is TRBV13, the J call TRBJ2-7; perhaps D is TRBD1 or TRBD2 (5 bases each). The ends were cut back, 1 base at V and 7 bases at J, with 8 bases in the middle. CDR1 is PRHDT, CDR2 FYEKMQ, per germline (reference sequence). The CDR3 is 12 amino acids. In DNA, the CDR3 is TGTGCCAGCAGCTTAGCGGGGCGTGAGCAGTACTTC. It codes for CASSLAGREQYF.

This chain joins TRBV7-6 and TRBJ2-7; possible D gene TRBD1, 6 bases. With 4 bases removed from V and 4 bases from J, the gap between germline ends came to 14 bases. Germline assignment: CDR1 SGHVS and CDR2 FNYEAQ. The CDR3 has 14 amino acids. Here the CDR3 reads CASSYRESLYEQYF. In nucleotides, the CDR3 is TGTGCCAGCAGCTACAGGGAGAGCTTATACGAGCAGTACTTC.

The chain carries TRBV27 and TRBJ2-1, with D possibly TRBD1 on 5 matching bases. The germline gives CDR1 MNHEY, CDR2 SMNVEV (reference sequence). V was shortened by 0 bases and J by 7 bases, with 16 bases between the two germline ends. CDR3 size: 16 residues. The CDR3, as DNA: TGTGCCAGCAGTTTATCTGTAAGGGGCCTCGGGAATGAGCAGTTCTTC. Protein product: CASSLSVRGLGNEQFF.